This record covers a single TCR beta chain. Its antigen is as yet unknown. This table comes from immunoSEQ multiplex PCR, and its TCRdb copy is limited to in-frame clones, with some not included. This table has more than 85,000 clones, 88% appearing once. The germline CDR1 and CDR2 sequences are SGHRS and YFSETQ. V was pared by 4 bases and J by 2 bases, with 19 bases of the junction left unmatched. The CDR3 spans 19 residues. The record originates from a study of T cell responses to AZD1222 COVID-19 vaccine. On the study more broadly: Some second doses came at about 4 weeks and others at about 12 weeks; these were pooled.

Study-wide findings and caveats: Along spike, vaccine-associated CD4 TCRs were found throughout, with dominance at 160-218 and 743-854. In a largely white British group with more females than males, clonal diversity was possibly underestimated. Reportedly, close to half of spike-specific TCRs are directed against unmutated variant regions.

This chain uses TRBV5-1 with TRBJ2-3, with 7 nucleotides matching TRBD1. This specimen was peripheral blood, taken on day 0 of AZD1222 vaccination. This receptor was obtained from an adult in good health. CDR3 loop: CASSRPGSRQGTLTDTQYF. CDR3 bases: TGCGCCAGCAGCCGACCAGGATCTAGACAGGGAACACTCACAGATACGCAGTATTTT.